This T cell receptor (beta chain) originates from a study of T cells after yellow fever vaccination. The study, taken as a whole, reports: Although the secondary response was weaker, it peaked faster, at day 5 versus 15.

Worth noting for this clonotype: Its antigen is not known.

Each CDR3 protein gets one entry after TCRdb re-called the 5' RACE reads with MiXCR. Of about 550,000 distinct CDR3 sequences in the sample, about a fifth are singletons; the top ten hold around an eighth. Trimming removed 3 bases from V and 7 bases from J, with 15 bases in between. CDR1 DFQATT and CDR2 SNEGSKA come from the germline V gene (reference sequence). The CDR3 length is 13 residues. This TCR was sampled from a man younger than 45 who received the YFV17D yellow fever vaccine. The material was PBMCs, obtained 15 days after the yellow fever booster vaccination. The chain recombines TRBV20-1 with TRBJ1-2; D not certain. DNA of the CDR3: TGCAGTGCTAGTCGGCAGGCGGTGGGTGGCTACACCTTC. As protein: CSASRQAVGGYTF.